These 5 T cell receptor beta chains share one sample of origin, sequenced in a study of memory B cells and T cells in multiple sclerosis. After stimulus-free culture, autoproliferating CFSE-dim and non-proliferating CFSE-high T cells were sequenced separately. Roughly 4.5x10^7 CFSE-labeled PBMCs were cultured less than 8 days unstimulated, then replicate wells were pooled. Clones were sequenced by immunoSEQ multiplex PCR, and TCRdb holds only the in-frame ones, with some missing. The sample contains 46,000 or so clones, roughly four fifths of which appear only once. No antigens are known for them. The sequenced sample was PBMCs from blood kept in culture. The receptors were sampled from a human donor with multiple sclerosis.

This clone was found once. The V and J genes are TRBV6-1 and TRBJ2-7, with 10 bases lining up with TRBD1. The germline V gene has CDR1 MNHNS and CDR2 SASEGT. J lost 4 bases, V lost 6 bases, and 9 bases had no gene match. The CDR3 extends over 15 amino acids. CDR3 residues: CASSQGTGAGYEQYF. CDR3 bases: TGTGCCAGCAGCCAAGGGACAGGGGCTGGGTACGAGCAGTACTTC.

The CDR3 spells CARSSGLAGDSYEQYF. The CDR3 nucleotides read TGTGCCAGAAGCTCCGGACTAGCGGGCGACTCCTACGAGCAGTACTTC. The J gene is TRBJ2-7, the V gene TRBV5-3; TRBD2 matches 11 bases. TRBV5-3 counts as an open reading frame of uncertain function. With V trimmed by 3 bases and J by 0 bases, 5 bases remained unmatched. The CDR3 consists of 16 residues.

V is TRBV2 and J is TRBJ1-2, with D hard to call. V was clipped by 3 bases and J by 8 bases, with 10 bases between them. This CDR3 region has 12 residues. Germline V lookup: CDR1 SNHLY, CDR2 FYNNEI. CDR3 coding DNA: TGTGCCAGCAGTGAGTGGGGAGGAGGCTACACCTTC. As protein: CASSEWGGGYTF.

This clone appeared a few times. The V gene is TRBV19, the J gene TRBJ1-2; 7 nucleotides agree with TRBD1. CDR1 and CDR2 (germline): LNHDA, SQIVND (reference sequence). The CDR3 has 13 residues. The junction had 7 bases not matched to a gene; V was cut back by 7 bases and J by 5 bases. The CDR3 loop is CASKVYRGYGYTF. The CDR3 DNA is TGTGCCAGTAAGGTATACAGGGGTTATGGCTACACCTTC. The entire variable domain, with the rest obtained from reference TRBV19 and TRBJ1-2, is as follows: DGGITQSPKYLFRKEGQNVTLSCEQNLNHDAMYWYRQDPGQGLRLIYYSQIVNDFQKGDIAEGYSVSREKKESFPLTVTSAQKNPTAFYLCASKVYRGYGYTFGSGTRLTVV.

The J gene is TRBJ2-4, the V gene TRBV4-2; TRBD1 matches 8 bases. V lost 0 bases, J lost 6 bases, and 4 bases stayed unmatched. The CDR3 consists of 15 residues. The V gene's germline CDR1 is LGHNA and CDR2 YNFKEQ. Here the CDR3 reads CASSQETGVANIQYF. The CDR3 DNA follows: TGTGCCAGCAGCCAAGAGACAGGGGTGGCAAACATTCAGTACTTC.